Sequencing of this T cell receptor beta chain was carried out in a study of T cell responses to AZD1222 COVID-19 vaccine. Sequencing was performed with immunoSEQ multiplex PCR; in TCRdb, only in-frame clones are kept and a portion is missing. This table holds about 120,000 clones, more than 85% found once. There are 16 residues in the CDR3. CDR1 is SGHRS, CDR2 YFSETQ, per germline. V was pared by 0 bases and J by 3 bases, with 4 bases of the junction left unmatched. The sample in question was peripheral blood, obtained on day 0 of AZD1222 vaccination. The chain recombines TRBV5-1 with TRBJ1-4, with TRBD1 identical over 8 bases. This receptor was identified in an adult in good health. For the CDR3, the DNA is TGCGCCAGCAGCTTGGCAGGGGGCGGTGCTAATGAAAAACTGTTTTTT. Its translation is CASSLAGGGANEKLFF.